This TCR beta chain was captured by sequencing in a study of shared clonotypes between healthy human individuals. General study results and limits: The sampled material consisted only of blood, and tissue repertoires are likely to differ.

Per the study methods: ImmunoSEQ junction-only sequences lacked quality scores, so their filtering differed. The protocol was immunoSEQ multiplex PCR, while the TCRdb copy is restricted to in-frame clones and leaves out a portion. The V and J calls and clone size were taken over from that table, and D and trimming were inferred from the DNA. The data contain about 2.4 million clones, more than 80% of them singletons. V was cut by 1 base and J by 4 bases, with 11 bases left in between. Germline CDR1 SGHRS, CDR2 YFSETQ. CDR3 length: 14 amino acids. As for this clone: Its antigen remains unidentified. The same CDR3 can be traced to other DNA sequences in this sample.

This sequence originates from a man younger than 30 in good health. The sample comprised naive CD4+ T cells sorted from blood. Documented subset: CD45RA+ positively selected. This chain uses TRBV5-1 with TRBJ2-5; D may be TRBD2 (7 bases). CDR3 bases: TGCGCCAGCAGCTTGTCGGGGGGCAGAGAGACCCAGTACTTC. Translated, it gives CASSLSGGRETQYF.